This passage covers 17 T cell receptor beta chains from one sample sequenced in a study of CD8+CD57+ T cells in acquired aplastic anemia. The template for TCR beta VDJ and CDR3 sequence profiling was genomic DNA. TCRdb reprocessed the reads via MiXCR and lists one record per CDR3 protein. The sample consists of about 81,000 distinct CDR3 sequences, roughly half of them appearing once. Sequenced sample: sorted CD4+, CD8+, or CD8+CD57+ T cells (not recorded which) from PBMCs. These receptors came from a human donor in good health, serving as a control.

As to this clonotype: Just one base apart from a much larger clone, this may be a read error. The CDR3 loop reads CATSEPETPGGNEQFF. CDR3 DNA: TGTGCCACCAGTGAACCCGAGACACCCGGAGGCAATGAGCAGTTCTTC. This chain links TRBV24-1 with TRBJ2-1, with D perhaps matching TRBD2 (5 bases). V lost 4 bases and J lost 6, with 18 bases in between. The CDR3 is 16 residues long. Germline V gives CDR1 KGHDR, CDR2 SFDVKD.

About this clonotype itself: This is likely a read error, given that the CDR3 carries no conserved phenylalanine or tryptophan at its end. V is TRBV25-1 and J is TRBJ2-5, with D uncertain. The CDR3 runs to 13 residues. Germline V gene data show CDR1 as MGHDK and CDR2 as SYGVNS. V was shortened by 6 bases and J by 2 bases, with 10 bases between the two germline ends. The CDR3 nucleotides are TGTGCCAGCAGCTTATACGTACAAGAGACCCAGTACCTC. Protein: CASSLYVQETQYL.

The rearrangement links TRBV29-1 to TRBJ2-7; D might be TRBD2 (6 bases). Trimming removed 8 bases from V and 2 bases from J, with 19 bases in between. Germline V lookup: CDR1 SQVTM, CDR2 ANQGSEA. This CDR3 has 14 amino acids. The CDR3 nucleotides read TGCAGCTCACCCGTGGCTAGCGAGACCTACGAGCAGTACTTC. This gives the protein CSSPVASETYEQYF.

This clonotype was detected a few times. CDR3 amino acids: CAISQGTTGELFF. As DNA, the CDR3 is TGTGCCATCAGTCAGGGGACCACCGGGGAGCTGTTTTTT. The J gene is TRBJ2-2, the V gene TRBV10-3; perhaps TRBD1 as D (6 bases). With 5 bases removed from V and 4 bases from J, the gap between germline ends came to 8 bases. Germline lookup yields CDR1 ENHRY and CDR2 SYGVKD. This CDR3 is built from 13 residues.

This clonotype was picked up many times. The V gene is TRBV25-1, the J gene TRBJ2-3, with a possible D match to TRBD1 (5 bases). Per germline, CDR1 MGHDK and CDR2 SYGVNS. Trimming stripped 6 bases from V and 4 bases from J, with 11 bases between. The CDR3 contains 13 residues. The CDR3: CASSPWGADTQYF. The CDR3 DNA follows: TGTGCCAGCAGCCCCTGGGGCGCAGATACGCAGTATTTT.

This clonotype was counted at least ten times. The chain has TRBV2 and TRBJ1-3; D unresolved. CDR1 SNHLY and CDR2 FYNNEI come from the germline V gene. Between the trimmed V and J ends, which lost 1 base and 0 bases, there was a span of 4 bases. This CDR3 is built from 14 residues. This CDR3 reads CASSEDSSGNTIYF. CDR3 nucleotide sequence: TGTGCCAGCAGTGAAGACAGCTCTGGAAACACCATATATTTT.

The genes are TRBV20-1 and TRBJ1-1, with 8 bases fitting TRBD1. Germline V gives CDR1 DFQATT, CDR2 SNEGSKA (reference sequence). The CDR3 sequence is 12 residues long. V lost 5 bases and J lost 5; bases outside the gene matches: 4. The CDR3 DNA is TGCAGTGCTGGACAGGGCGGGACTGAAGCTTTCTTT. Protein sequence: CSAGQGGTEAFF.

Concerning this clonotype: This may be a read error, as it is one base from a much larger clone. The chain recombines TRBV20-1 with TRBJ2-3; D is possibly TRBD2 (5 bases). Trimming cost V 0 bases and J 4 bases, with 14 bases left between them. Germline V lookup: CDR1 DFQATT, CDR2 SNEGSKA (reference sequence). This CDR3 is built from 15 residues. The CDR3 loop is CSARDPQLGPDTQYF. The CDR3, as DNA: TGCAGTGCTAGAGATCCTCAACTAGGGCCAGATACGCAGTATTTT.

This sequence joins TRBV19 and TRBJ2-1; no clear D. The germline V gene has CDR1 LNHDA and CDR2 SQIVND (reference sequence). The CDR3 has 14 residues. V lost 9 bases, J lost 6 bases, and 18 bases lay in between. The CDR3 here is CASSLVAWGNEQFF. DNA of the CDR3: TGTGCCAGCAGCTTAGTGGCCTGGGGCAATGAGCAGTTCTTC.

Notes on this clonotype: Germline and junction disagree at one end, which may indicate a read error. V usage is TRBV28 and J usage is TRBJ1-1, with D possibly TRBD1 on 5 matching bases. CDR3 length: 12 amino acids. CDR1 MDHEN and CDR2 SYDVKM come from the germline V gene. CDR3 nucleotide sequence: TGTGCCGGCAGTTTATCAGGGAGGAACGCTTTCTTT. Translation gives CAGSLSGRNAFF.

In this sample, this clonotype turned up many times. The chain employs TRBV9 and TRBJ1-6, with D unclear. Trimming shortened V by 4 bases and J by 6 bases, and 8 bases separated the two germline ends. Germline values: CDR1 SGDLS, CDR2 YYNGEE. The CDR3 is 13 residues long. For the CDR3, the DNA is TGTGCCAGCAGCCCTCAGATTAATTCACCCCTCCACTTT. The encoded protein is CASSPQINSPLHF.

This clonotype was counted a single time. The chain combines TRBV19 with TRBJ1-5; the D is unclear. Germline V CDR1 and CDR2: LNHDA, SQIVND (reference sequence). This CDR3 has 14 residues. The germline V and J ends were trimmed by 3 bases and 7 bases, with 13 bases remaining between them. The CDR3 nucleotides are TGTGCCAGTAGTATCGGAAGTGAGGGACAGCCCCAGCATTTT. It translates to CASSIGSEGQPQHF.

The chain links TRBV5-1 to TRBJ1-1; the D gene is possibly TRBD1 (6 bases). Germline CDR1 and CDR2: SGHRS and YFSETQ. V lost 5 bases and J 1 base, leaving 9 bases between the germline ends. The CDR3 loop spans 13 amino acids. The CDR3 spells CASRQGTNTEAFF. CDR3 nucleotides: TGCGCCAGCAGACAGGGCACGAACACTGAAGCTTTCTTT.

The chain uses TRBV11-2 and TRBJ1-2; tentative D call: TRBD1 (5 bases). CDR3 size: 17 residues. The germline gives CDR1 SGHAT, CDR2 FQNNGV. V shed 8 bases and J shed 0 bases, with 22 bases lying between them. The CDR3, as DNA: TGTGCCAGCGGCCTGGGAAGGGGACTGGGTGCTAACTATGGCTACACCTTC. Protein sequence: CASGLGRGLGANYGYTF.

The J gene is TRBJ1-5, the V gene TRBV15; 8 bases fit TRBD1. Trimming cost V 3 bases and J 5 bases; bases outside gene matches: 3. The germline V gene has CDR1 LNHNV and CDR2 YYDKDF (reference sequence). The CDR3 length is 14 residues. CDR3 bases: TGTGCCACCAGCAGCACAGGGGGTTATCAGCCCCAGCATTTT. Protein sequence: CATSSTGGYQPQHF.

The chain has TRBV9 and TRBJ2-1; D tentatively fits TRBD1 or TRBD2 (5 bases each). The length of the CDR3 is 16 residues. V lost 1 base and J 2 bases, leaving 13 bases between the germline ends. Germline V gives CDR1 SGDLS, CDR2 YYNGEE. Here the CDR3 reads CASSVREGLTYNEQFF. For the CDR3, the DNA is TGTGCCAGCAGCGTACGCGAGGGGTTAACCTACAATGAGCAGTTCTTC.

This clonotype was seen just once. The chain joins TRBV29-1 to TRBJ1-2; D possibly corresponds to TRBD1 (6 bases). The CDR3 loop spans 10 amino acids. The V gene's germline CDR1 is SQVTM and CDR2 ANQGSEA. The germline V and J ends were trimmed by 6 bases and 7 bases, with 9 bases remaining between them. The CDR3 loop reads CSVYRVGYTF. The CDR3 region has the DNA TGCAGCGTCTACAGGGTTGGCTACACCTTC.